The clone carrying this T cell receptor (beta chain) was picked up many times. This CDR3 is built from 12 residues. Trimming left V 7 bases short and J 9 bases short, with 13 bases between. The germline V gene encodes CDR1 MDHEN and CDR2 SYDVKM. Regions amplified from RNA transcripts were the TCR beta CDR3 regions. First-round RT-PCR targeting the TCR CDR3 was performed with the HTBI primer set. From the multiplex PCR reads, TCRdb called clonotypes with MiXCR, one entry per CDR3 protein. The table includes around 300,000 distinct CDR3 sequences, about an eighth detected once. These data come from a study of T cells in Graves' hyperthyroidism and ophthalmopathy.

The TCR comes from a woman younger than 45 with Graves' hyperthyroidism that later progressed to Graves' ophthalmopathy. Sequencing was performed on blood. V usage is TRBV28 and J usage is TRBJ2-1; a possible D gene is TRBD1 (5 bases). The CDR3 nucleotides read TGTGCCAGCACGCAGGGTTATTTTGAGCAGTTCTTC. This gives the protein CASTQGYFEQFF.